What follows are 23 T cell receptor beta chains derived from one specimen sequenced in a study of immune evolution from preneoplasia to lung adenocarcinoma. Assay used: immunoSEQ multiplex PCR; TCRdb lists only in-frame clones, some missing. The table records around 40,000 clones, more than 60% of them present only once. The sample was FFPE invasive lung adenocarcinoma tissue. The source is a person in their sixties or seventies with lung adenocarcinoma.

The chain has TRBV29-1 and TRBJ1-2; maybe TRBD1 (5 bases). CDR1 SQVTM and CDR2 ANQGSEA come from the germline V gene. The V end lost 4 bases, the J end lost 3 bases, and 15 bases lay between the germline ends. This CDR3 is built from 14 residues. The CDR3 reads CSVVSGTAYYGYTF. The CDR3 bases are TGCAGCGTTGTTAGTGGGACGGCCTACTATGGCTACACCTTC.

This chain uses TRBV11-3 with TRBJ2-7, with a tentative D call TRBD2 (5 bases). CDR3 length: 14 residues. Trimming removed 5 bases from V and 7 bases from J, with 18 bases in between. Germline V gene sequence: CDR1 SGHNT, CDR2 YENEEA. CDR3: CASSAGGGPGEQYF. DNA of the CDR3: TGTGCCAGCAGCGCCGGCGGTGGACCGGGGGAGCAGTACTTC.

The gene calls are TRBV2 and TRBJ1-4, with TRBD1 as a possible D gene (6 bases). The V and J ends lost 4 bases and 7 bases respectively, with 13 bases between them. The CDR3 is made up of 14 amino acids. The germline V gene has CDR1 SNHLY and CDR2 FYNNEI. The CDR3 DNA reads as TGTGCCAGCAGTGCGGACAGAGGGAGTGAAAAACTGTTTTTT. As protein: CASSADRGSEKLFF.

The chain joins TRBV6-5 to TRBJ2-3; D not certain. Trimming shortened V by 6 bases and J by 0 bases, and 13 bases separated the two germline ends. Germline CDR1 MNHEY, CDR2 SVGAGI. The CDR3 runs to 15 residues. CDR3 coding DNA: TGTGCCAGCAGGAGCGCCCCCCGGAGCACAGATACGCAGTATTTT. Translated: CASRSAPRSTDTQYF.

The gene calls are TRBV19 and TRBJ1-1, with 8 bases that match TRBD1. CDR1 and CDR2 (germline): LNHDA, SQIVND (reference sequence). The J segment lost 5 bases and the V segment lost 5 bases, leaving 10 bases of the junction unmatched. The CDR3 loop spans 15 amino acids. The CDR3 is CASSSTGQGGTEAFF. DNA of the CDR3: TGTGCCAGTAGTTCAACCGGACAGGGAGGGACTGAAGCTTTCTTT.

The genes are TRBV15 and TRBJ2-1, with a tentative D call TRBD1 (5 bases). Germline V gene data show CDR1 as LNHNV and CDR2 as YYDKDF (reference sequence). The CDR3 consists of 12 residues. The V gene lost 8 bases and the J gene lost 6 bases, with 11 bases spanning the gap. The CDR3 region has the DNA TGTGCCACCGCTCGGACAAGCAATGAGCAGTTCTTC. It yields the protein CATARTSNEQFF.

The chain couples TRBV11-2 to TRBJ2-1; no definite D call. V gave up 5 bases and J gave up 1 base, with 15 bases separating them. This CDR3 region has 16 residues. Germline V gene lookup returns CDR1 SGHAT and CDR2 FQNNGV. The CDR3 loop is CASSKNPLGSYNEQFF. In DNA form, the CDR3 reads TGTGCCAGCAGCAAAAACCCATTAGGATCCTACAATGAGCAGTTCTTC.

V is TRBV6-5 and J is TRBJ1-1; the D is unclear. Trimming pared 0 bases from V and 5 bases from J, leaving 10 bases between. CDR3 length equals 14 residues. CDR1 MNHEY and CDR2 SVGAGI come from the germline V gene. As DNA, the CDR3 is TGTGCCAGCAGTTACTCGATGTCCGGGACTGAAGCTTTCTTT. This sequence encodes CASSYSMSGTEAFF.

J is TRBJ2-7 and V is TRBV18; the D gene is possibly TRBD2 (5 bases). V lost 3 bases, J lost 1 base, and 13 bases lay in between. The V gene's germline CDR1 is KGHSH and CDR2 LQKENI. CDR3 length: 15 residues. The CDR3 nucleotides read TGTGCCAGCTCACCCGCAGGTCGGGGATCCTACGAGCAGTACTTC. It yields the protein CASSPAGRGSYEQYF.

The gene calls are TRBV9 and TRBJ1-4, with D tentatively TRBD1 (6 bases). Germline loops: CDR1 SGDLS, CDR2 YYNGEE. This CDR3 has 17 residues. Trimming cost V 3 bases and J 0 bases, with 15 bases left between them. CDR3 residues: CASSETGTTATNEKLFF. The CDR3, as DNA: TGTGCCAGCAGCGAAACGGGGACAACAGCAACTAATGAAAAACTGTTTTTT.

This clone has only one observation. V is TRBV5-1 and J is TRBJ2-2, with D perhaps TRBD1 or TRBD2 (5 bases each). Between the trimmed V and J ends, which lost 1 base and 3 bases, there was a span of 10 bases. Germline V gene lookup returns CDR1 SGHRS and CDR2 YFSETQ. The CDR3 extends over 15 amino acids. The CDR3 DNA is TGCGCCAGCAGCTTGTTGGGGGTAGACACCGGGGAGCTGTTTTTT. Protein sequence: CASSLLGVDTGELFF.

The V and J genes are TRBV7-9 and TRBJ2-2, with 10 bases aligning to TRBD2. The CDR3 extends over 16 amino acids. J lost 1 base, V lost 2 bases, and 1 base had no gene match. CDR1 is SEHNR, CDR2 FQNEAQ, per germline (reference sequence). The CDR3 protein is CASSLRTSGNTGELFF. The DNA for the CDR3 is TGTGCCAGCAGCTTAAGGACTAGCGGGAACACCGGGGAGCTGTTTTTT.

The V gene is TRBV5-1, the J gene TRBJ2-1; D is perhaps TRBD2 (5 bases). The V end was cut by 5 bases, the J end by 2 bases, with 11 bases between. CDR3 length: 14 amino acids. Germline V gene data show CDR1 as SGHRS and CDR2 as YFSETQ. CDR3 coding DNA: TGCGCCAGCAGTTGGGGAGAGACCTACAATGAGCAGTTCTTC. Amino acids: CASSWGETYNEQFF. Together with reference TRBV5-1 and TRBJ2-1, the CDR3 gives the full variable domain: KAGVTQTPRYLIKTRGQQVTLSCSPISGHRSVSWYQQTPGQGLQFLFEYFSETQRNKGNFPGRFSGRQFSNSRSEMNVSTLELGDSALYLCASSWGETYNEQFFGPGTRLTVL.

The CDR3 DNA reads TGTGCCAGCAGCTCCCGACTAGCGGGAGGGAATGAGCAGTTCTTC. It encodes CASSSRLAGGNEQFF. The V call is TRBV7-9, the J call TRBJ2-1; 14 bases are shared with TRBD2. The CDR3 consists of 15 residues. V was clipped by 4 bases and J by 7 bases; unmatched bases: 3. From germline, CDR1 is SEHNR and CDR2 FQNEAQ (reference sequence).

The gene calls are TRBV6-4 and TRBJ1-2; the D is unclear. The CDR3 is made up of 12 amino acids. Per the germline V gene, CDR1 is MRHNA and CDR2 is SNTAGT. With 0 bases removed from V and 5 bases from J, the gap between germline ends came to 4 bases. CDR3 region: CASSDSEYGYTF. CDR3 bases: TGTGCCAGCAGTGACTCGGAGTATGGCTACACCTTC.

V usage is TRBV7-2 and J usage is TRBJ2-2; 10 bases fit TRBD1. Germline CDR1 reads SGHTA; CDR2 reads FQGNSA. The CDR3 spans 14 residues. Trimming at V came to 4 bases and at J to 5 bases, leaving 1 base not matched to a gene. Here the CDR3 DNA reads TGTGCCAGCAGCTGGGACAGGGGAACCGGGGAGCTGTTTTTT. This sequence encodes CASSWDRGTGELFF.

V is TRBV28 and J is TRBJ2-5; no clear D gene. The germline V gene encodes CDR1 MDHEN and CDR2 SYDVKM. Trimming took 1 base from V and 5 from J, leaving 5 bases between them. The CDR3 is made up of 12 amino acids. The CDR3 protein is CASSLYGETQYF. For the CDR3, the DNA is TGTGCCAGCAGTTTATACGGGGAGACCCAGTACTTC.

The J gene is TRBJ2-5, the V gene TRBV5-5, with D unclear. V dropped 0 bases and J dropped 0 bases, with 6 bases sitting between them. Germline V gene sequence: CDR1 SGHKS, CDR2 YYEKEE (reference sequence). CDR3 length equals 14 residues. Here the CDR3 DNA reads TGTGCCAGCAGCTTGGAGGCGTACCAAGAGACCCAGTACTTC. The encoded protein is CASSLEAYQETQYF.

The V and J genes are TRBV11-2 and TRBJ1-3; D ambiguous. This CDR3 contains 16 residues. The V end lost 1 base, the J end lost 2 bases, and 12 bases lay between the germline ends. Germline-derived CDR1 and CDR2 are SGHAT and FQNNGV. In nucleotides, the CDR3 is TGTGCCAGCAGCTTAGGTTCTTACCTCACTGGAAACACCATATATTTT. Protein sequence: CASSLGSYLTGNTIYF.

This clone has a single count. The rearrangement joins TRBV5-4 to TRBJ2-2; TRBD2 matches at 7 bases. The junction had 13 bases not matched to a gene; V was cut back by 4 bases and J by 7 bases. The CDR3 covers 16 residues. Germline V gives CDR1 SGHNT, CDR2 YYREEE (reference sequence). The chain's CDR3 is CASSPRDSGLLGELFF. In nucleotides, the CDR3 is TGTGCCAGCAGCCCCCGTGATAGCGGGTTGCTCGGGGAGCTGTTTTTT.

This clone was counted many times. The chain couples TRBV6-4 to TRBJ2-2, with D possibly matching TRBD1 (5 bases). The CDR3 totals 14 residues. V lost 2 bases to trimming and J lost 8 bases, with 12 bases between them. In germline, CDR1 is MRHNA, CDR2 SNTAGT. The DNA for the CDR3 is TGTGCCAGCAGTGACGATCAGGGTTCAGGGGAGCTGTTTTTT. It yields the protein CASSDDQGSGELFF.

The genes are TRBV7-9 and TRBJ2-3; 15 nucleotides agree with TRBD2. CDR1 SEHNR and CDR2 FQNEAQ come from the germline V gene (reference sequence). With V trimmed by 5 bases and J by 6 bases, 6 bases remained unmatched. The CDR3 covers 16 residues. CDR3 amino acids: CASSRGLAGGADTQYF. The CDR3, as DNA: TGTGCCAGCAGCCGGGGACTAGCGGGAGGAGCGGATACGCAGTATTTT.

This chain uses TRBV9 with TRBJ2-3; D is possibly TRBD2 (6 bases). The CDR3 contains 15 residues. V gave up 4 bases and J gave up 5 bases, with 17 bases separating them. The germline V gene has CDR1 SGDLS and CDR2 YYNGEE. The CDR3 bases are TGTGCCAGCAGCATCAAAGGAGGGGCCGGAGATACGCAGTATTTT. This sequence encodes CASSIKGGAGDTQYF.